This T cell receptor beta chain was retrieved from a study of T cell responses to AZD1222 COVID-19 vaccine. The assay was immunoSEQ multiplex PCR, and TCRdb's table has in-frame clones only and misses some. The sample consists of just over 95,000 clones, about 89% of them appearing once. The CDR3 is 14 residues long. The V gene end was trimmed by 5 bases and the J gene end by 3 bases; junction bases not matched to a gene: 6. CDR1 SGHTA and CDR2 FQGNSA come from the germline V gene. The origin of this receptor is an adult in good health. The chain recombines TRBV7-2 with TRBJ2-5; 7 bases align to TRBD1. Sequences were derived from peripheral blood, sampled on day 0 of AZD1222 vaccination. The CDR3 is CASSPNRGKETQYF. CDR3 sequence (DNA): TGTGCCAGCAGCCCCAACAGGGGAAAAGAGACCCAGTACTTC.